This T cell receptor (beta chain) originates from a study of cytomegalovirus exposure and HLA in healthy donors. Whole-study results and caveats: TRBV6-2, TRBV6-3 and other indistinguishable V segments were excluded.

The study ran its PCR with 60 Vbeta and 13 Jbeta primers. Libraries were prepared by immunoSEQ multiplex PCR; TCRdb keeps only in-frame clonotypes and omits some of them. This sample has approximately 130,000 clones, with around 78% found just once. Regarding donors, all were healthy bone marrow donors. A word on this clone: Antigen: not known.

Trimming left V 6 bases short and J 2 bases short, with 16 bases between. The CDR3 consists of 15 residues. The germline gives CDR1 MNHNY, CDR2 SVGAGI (reference sequence). The gene calls are TRBV6-6 and TRBJ2-5, with TRBD2 as a possible D gene (6 bases). This TCR derives from a woman between 40 and 50 years old in good health and CMV-seronegative. The sequencing input was PBMCs. CDR3 amino acids: CASRPQLGLQETQYF. The CDR3 nucleotides read TGTGCCAGCAGGCCCCAACTAGGACTACAAGAGACCCAGTACTTC.